This entry lists 24 T cell receptor beta chains sequenced from one sample in a study of T cell repertoires in cytomegalovirus infection. TCRdb reprocessed the reads via MiXCR and lists one record per CDR3 protein. The sample includes roughly 49,000 distinct CDR3 sequences, 20% to 25% of them seen just once. For these TCRs, the target antigens are not known. The sequencing input was PBMCs, sequenced either directly or after in vitro stimulation (not recorded which). The receptor source for this set is a human donor in good health (CMV status not recorded). Some clones in this sample may be carry-over from other donors' samples.

The CDR3 coding sequence is TGTGCCAGCAGCCGGGGTACTGAAGCTTTCTTT. Amino acid sequence: CASSRGTEAFF. The chain joins TRBV6-5 to TRBJ1-1; D is unresolved. This CDR3 contains 11 residues. Trimming cost V 6 bases and J 5 bases, with 7 bases left between them. From germline, CDR1 is MNHEY and CDR2 SVGAGI.

In this sample, this clonotype turned up many times. The rearrangement joins TRBV5-1 to TRBJ2-3, with TRBD2 identical over 7 bases. The V and J ends lost 1 base and 4 bases, in that order; junction bases with no gene match: 12. Germline lookup yields CDR1 SGHRS and CDR2 YFSETQ. The CDR3 spans 17 residues. The CDR3 DNA reads as TGCGCCAGCAGCTTGTCAAGCGCGGGGGAACTCCCAGATACGCAGTATTTT. Its protein is CASSLSSAGELPDTQYF.

This clonotype was recorded many times. Here the CDR3 DNA reads TGTGCCAGCATTAGGACAGGGGGCGCACCCGGGGAGCTGTTTTTT. Translated, it gives CASIRTGGAPGELFF. The rearrangement joins TRBV6-5 to TRBJ2-2, with 11 bases aligning to TRBD1. The CDR3 is 15 residues long. The germline CDR1 and CDR2 sequences are MNHEY and SVGAGI. V trimming: 7 bases; J trimming: 6 bases; junction bases outside the gene matches: 7.

This clonotype was detected ten times or more. The V and J genes are TRBV7-6 and TRBJ2-1, with 12 bases matching TRBD1. The germline CDR1 and CDR2 sequences are SGHVS and FNYEAQ. The J segment lost 4 bases and the V segment lost 8 bases, leaving 3 bases of the junction unmatched. CDR3 size: 14 residues. CDR3 DNA: TGTGCCAGCGGGGACAGGGGGCTTTACAATGAGCAGTTCTTC. Amino acid sequence: CASGDRGLYNEQFF. Full variable domain (outside the CDR3, taken from reference TRBV7-6 and TRBJ2-1): GAGVSQSPRYKVTKRGQDVALRCDPISGHVSLYWYRQALGQGPEFLTYFNYEAQQDKSGLPNDRFSAERPEGSISTLTIQRTEQRDSAMYRCASGDRGLYNEQFFGPGTRLTVL.

The chain joins TRBV2 to TRBJ2-3; possibly TRBD2 for D (6 bases). The germline V gene encodes CDR1 SNHLY and CDR2 FYNNEI. Trimming took 3 bases from V and 2 from J, leaving 18 bases between them. This CDR3 is built from 17 residues. In nucleotides, the CDR3 is TGTGCCAGCAGTGATGTTGTGGCTAGCGCTTTCACAGATACGCAGTATTTT. It codes for CASSDVVASAFTDTQYF.

There are a few counts of this clonotype. The chain uses TRBV11-2 and TRBJ1-1, with D uncertain. Trimming cost V 3 bases and J 3 bases, with 5 bases left between them. The CDR3 spans 12 residues. Looked up from germline, CDR1 is SGHAT and CDR2 is FQNNGV. The CDR3 DNA follows: TGTGCCAGCAGCTTTGTACACACTGAAGCTTTCTTT. This sequence encodes CASSFVHTEAFF.

This clonotype was recorded a few times. This chain connects TRBV15 to TRBJ1-2; 10 bases agree with TRBD1. The CDR3 covers 15 residues. Trimming removed 5 bases from V and 9 bases from J; junction bases left unmatched: 12. Germline CDR1 reads LNHNV; CDR2 reads YYDKDF (reference sequence). CDR3 bases: TGTGCCACCAGCGCCCGACGGACAGGGGGGTTGAGCTACACCTTC. Translation: CATSARRTGGLSYTF. Variable domain in full (rest from reference TRBV15 and TRBJ1-2): DAMVIQNPRYQVTQFGKPVTLSCSQTLNHNVMYWYQQKSSQAPKLLFHYYDKDFNNEADTPDNFQSRRPNTSFCFLDIRSPGLGDTAMYLCATSARRTGGLSYTFGSGTRLTVV.

There are many counts of this clonotype. V usage is TRBV4-1 and J usage is TRBJ2-7; TRBD1 might be the D (5 bases). The CDR3 totals 15 residues. V lost 1 base to trimming and J lost 0 bases, with 10 bases between them. Looked up from germline, CDR1 is MGHRA and CDR2 is YSYEKL. The CDR3 is CASSQGAGNSYEQYF. The CDR3 DNA reads as TGCGCCAGCAGCCAAGGCGCAGGGAACTCCTACGAGCAGTACTTC.

This clonotype has ten or more counts. The V call is TRBV7-2, the J call TRBJ2-3, with a tentative D call TRBD2 (5 bases). V was clipped by 5 bases and J by 4 bases, with 16 bases between them. This CDR3 is built from 15 residues. Germline CDR1 SGHTA, CDR2 FQGNSA. This chain's CDR3 is CASSPSRPGSDTQYF. CDR3 sequence (DNA): TGTGCCAGCAGCCCTAGCCGCCCTGGGTCAGATACGCAGTATTTT.

This clonotype was recorded many times. This chain uses TRBV11-2 with TRBJ2-1; no firm D call. This CDR3 is 13 amino acids long. The germline CDR1 and CDR2 sequences are SGHAT and FQNNGV. Trimming stripped 5 bases from V and 8 bases from J, with 13 bases between. CDR3 in DNA: TGTGCCAGCAGCCCCTCCCTGACCGATGAGCAGTTCTTC. It encodes CASSPSLTDEQFF.

The genes are TRBV7-6 and TRBJ2-7; D is undetermined. The germline CDR1 and CDR2 sequences are SGHVS and FNYEAQ. Between the trimmed V and J ends, which lost 1 base and 0 bases, there was a span of 10 bases. This CDR3 region has 15 residues. The CDR3 is CASSLEVSGSYEQYF. CDR3 sequence (DNA): TGTGCCAGCAGCTTAGAGGTATCGGGCTCCTACGAGCAGTACTTC.

This clonotype was recorded at least ten times. V usage is TRBV7-2 and J usage is TRBJ2-1, with 12 bases matching TRBD2. This CDR3 has 15 amino acids. The germline V gene encodes CDR1 SGHTA and CDR2 FQGNSA. The J segment lost 9 bases and the V segment lost 5 bases, leaving 8 bases of the junction unmatched. CDR3 DNA sequence: TGTGCCAGCAGCCCCCGGACTAGCGGGACGGGTGAGCAGTTCTTC. Translating it yields CASSPRTSGTGEQFF.

This clonotype was observed a few times. In DNA, the CDR3 is TGTGCCAGCAGCGGACGACTGCCGCTAGCGGGAGCGTACAATGAGCAGTTCTTC. As protein: CASSGRLPLAGAYNEQFF. The chain employs TRBV7-9 and TRBJ2-1, with TRBD2 identical over 10 bases. The CDR3 is 18 amino acids. Germline V gene data show CDR1 as SEHNR and CDR2 as FQNEAQ (reference sequence). Losses at the gene ends were 5 bases for V and 4 bases for J; bases not matched to a gene: 14.

This clonotype was recorded at least ten times. The rearrangement uses TRBV6-2 or TRBV6-3 and TRBJ2-3; D might be TRBD1 (5 bases). Trimming removed 8 bases from V and 6 bases from J, with 9 bases in between. CDR3 length equals 11 residues. In germline, CDR1 is MNHEY, CDR2 SVGEGT. CDR3 region: CASEKGDTQYF. The CDR3 region has the DNA TGTGCCAGCGAGAAGGGGGATACGCAGTATTTT.

This clonotype was counted a few times. As DNA, the CDR3 is TGCAGTGCTTGGACAGGGAATAATTCACCCCTCCACTTT. Translated, it gives CSAWTGNNSPLHF. The rearrangement joins TRBV20-1 to TRBJ1-6, with 8 positions matching TRBD1. The germline gives CDR1 DFQATT, CDR2 SNEGSKA (reference sequence). CDR3 length equals 13 residues. Trimming removed 5 bases from V and 5 bases from J; junction bases left unmatched: 2.

The genes are TRBV7-6 and TRBJ1-1, with D tentatively TRBD1 (5 bases). Germline values: CDR1 SGHVS, CDR2 FNYEAQ. Between the trimmed V and J ends, which lost 5 bases and 4 bases, there was a span of 20 bases. CDR3 size: 16 residues. CDR3 loop: CASSRWGGGGVTEAFF. The DNA of the CDR3 is TGTGCCAGCAGCCGATGGGGGGGGGGAGGGGTCACTGAAGCTTTCTTT.

This clonotype has at least ten counts. The chain joins TRBV27 to TRBJ2-4; D tentatively fits TRBD1 or TRBD2 (5 bases each). This CDR3 region has 15 residues. The V end lost 8 bases, the J end lost 1 base, and 15 bases lay between the germline ends. CDR1 and CDR2 from the germline V gene are MNHEY and SMNVEV (reference sequence). Here the CDR3 DNA reads TGTGCCAGCGCTTCGGGGCCGTGGGCCAAAAACATTCAGTACTTC. Protein product: CASASGPWAKNIQYF.

This clonotype occurred a few times. The genes are TRBV2 and TRBJ1-5; D possibly corresponds to TRBD1 (6 bases). In germline, CDR1 is SNHLY, CDR2 FYNNEI. Trimming stripped 2 bases from V and 7 bases from J, with 9 bases between. The CDR3 loop spans 13 amino acids. CDR3 nucleotides: TGTGCCAGCAGTGAAAGGACAGTCCAGCCCCAGCATTTT. Its translation is CASSERTVQPQHF. Together with reference TRBV2 and TRBJ1-5, the CDR3 gives the full variable domain: EPEVTQTPSHQVTQMGQEVILRCVPISNHLYFYWYRQILGQKVEFLVSFYNNEISEKSEIFDDQFSVERPDGSNFTLKIRSTKLEDSAMYFCASSERTVQPQHFGDGTRLSIL.

Ten or more counts support this clonotype. J is TRBJ1-1 and V is TRBV7-9, with 7 bases that match TRBD1. CDR1 is SEHNR, CDR2 FQNEAQ, per germline (reference sequence). The CDR3 loop spans 13 amino acids. Trimming removed 5 bases from V and 6 bases from J; junction bases left unmatched: 6. The CDR3 is CASSTQGSPEAFF. Written as DNA, the CDR3 is TGTGCCAGCAGCACACAGGGGTCTCCTGAAGCTTTCTTT.

In its sample, this clonotype ranks as medium-sized. This sequence joins TRBV14 and TRBJ2-7, with a weak D call TRBD2 (7 bases). Per the germline V gene, CDR1 is SGHDN and CDR2 is FVKESK. Trimming took off 1 base at V and 2 bases at J, with 12 bases between the two ends. The CDR3 contains 15 residues. The CDR3 reads CASSQGGGAAYEQYF. The CDR3 DNA reads as TGTGCCAGCAGCCAAGGCGGGGGCGCAGCCTACGAGCAGTACTTC.

This chain connects TRBV19 to TRBJ2-3; no clear D. V gave up 3 bases and J gave up 4 bases, with 5 bases separating them. Germline assignment: CDR1 LNHDA and CDR2 SQIVND (reference sequence). The CDR3 is 12 amino acids. CDR3 protein: CASSMVPDTQYF. CDR3 DNA: TGTGCCAGTAGTATGGTCCCAGATACGCAGTATTTT.

The V gene is TRBV5-4, the J gene TRBJ2-3, with 10 bases identical to TRBD1. This CDR3 has 14 amino acids. V gave up 10 bases and J gave up 3 bases; unmatched junction bases: 8. Germline-derived CDR1 and CDR2 are SGHNT and YYREEE (reference sequence). The CDR3 bases are TGTGCCGCTCGACAGGGGGCGGCTACAGATACGCAGTATTTT. Its protein product is CAARQGAATDTQYF.

The chain uses TRBV4-3 and TRBJ2-5; D may be TRBD1 (6 bases). The ends were cut back, 4 bases at V and 6 bases at J, with 15 bases in the middle. This CDR3 is built from 14 residues. Germline loops: CDR1 LGHNA, CDR2 YSLEER. This CDR3 is CASSPGPQGKTQYF. The CDR3 DNA follows: TGCGCCAGCAGCCCGGGACCCCAGGGGAAGACCCAGTACTTC.

The genes are TRBV29-1 and TRBJ2-7; 10 bases are shared with TRBD1. Germline values: CDR1 SQVTM, CDR2 ANQGSEA. CDR3 length equals 13 residues. Losses at the gene ends were 4 bases for V and 8 bases for J; bases not matched to a gene: 8. DNA of the CDR3: TGCAGCGTTGCAGACAGGGGGCCCGTCAAGCAGTACTTC. Residues: CSVADRGPVKQYF.